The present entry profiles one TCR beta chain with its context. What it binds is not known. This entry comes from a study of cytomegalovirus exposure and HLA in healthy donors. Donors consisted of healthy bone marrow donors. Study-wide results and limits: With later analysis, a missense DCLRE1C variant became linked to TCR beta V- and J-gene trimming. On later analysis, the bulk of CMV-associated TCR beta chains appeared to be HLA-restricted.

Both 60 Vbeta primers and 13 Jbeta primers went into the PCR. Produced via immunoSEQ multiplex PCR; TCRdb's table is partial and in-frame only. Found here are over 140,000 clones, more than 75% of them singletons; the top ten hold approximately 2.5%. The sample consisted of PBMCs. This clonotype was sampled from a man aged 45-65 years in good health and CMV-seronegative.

CDR3 protein: CASSSGQGAEKLFF. The CDR3 nucleotides read TGTGCCAGCAGTTCCGGACAGGGGGCCGAAAAACTGTTTTTT. The genes are TRBV28 and TRBJ1-4, with 11 bases aligning to TRBD1. Trimming took 4 bases from V and 8 from J; bases not matched to a gene: 3. Looked up from germline, CDR1 is MDHEN and CDR2 is SYDVKM. The CDR3 runs to 14 residues.